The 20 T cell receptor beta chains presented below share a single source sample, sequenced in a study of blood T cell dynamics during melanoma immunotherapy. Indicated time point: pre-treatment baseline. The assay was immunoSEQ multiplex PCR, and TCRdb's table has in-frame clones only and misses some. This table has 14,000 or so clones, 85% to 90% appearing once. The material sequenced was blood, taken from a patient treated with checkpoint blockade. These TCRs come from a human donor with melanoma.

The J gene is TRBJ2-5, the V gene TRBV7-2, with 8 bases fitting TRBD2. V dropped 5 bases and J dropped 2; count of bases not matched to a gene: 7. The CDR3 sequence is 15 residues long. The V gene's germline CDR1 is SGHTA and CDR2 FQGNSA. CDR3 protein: CASSLGRGGQETQYF. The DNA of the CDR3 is TGTGCCAGCAGCCTCGGGAGGGGCGGGCAAGAGACCCAGTACTTC.

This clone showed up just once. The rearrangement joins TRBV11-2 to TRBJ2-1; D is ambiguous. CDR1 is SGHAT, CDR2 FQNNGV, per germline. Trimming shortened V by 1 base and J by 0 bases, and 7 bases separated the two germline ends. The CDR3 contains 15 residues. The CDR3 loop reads CASSLGGTSYNEQFF. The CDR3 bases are TGTGCCAGCAGCTTAGGAGGTACCTCCTACAATGAGCAGTTCTTC.

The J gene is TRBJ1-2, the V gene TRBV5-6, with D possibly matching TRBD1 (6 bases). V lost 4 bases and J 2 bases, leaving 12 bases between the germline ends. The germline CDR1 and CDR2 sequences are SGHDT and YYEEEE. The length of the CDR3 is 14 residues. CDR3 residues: CASSPGGTNYGYTF. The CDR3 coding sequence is TGTGCCAGCAGCCCCGGGGGCACCAACTATGGCTACACCTTC.

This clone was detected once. This CDR3 reads CASSLREYGGSGAKDTQYF. The CDR3 DNA reads as TGTGCCAGCAGTCTCAGGGAGTACGGGGGTAGCGGGGCGAAAGATACGCAGTATTTT. The genes are TRBV27 and TRBJ2-3; 8 nucleotides line up with TRBD2. The junction had 21 bases not matched to a gene; V was cut back by 5 bases and J by 5 bases. Germline CDR1 MNHEY, CDR2 SMNVEV (reference sequence). This CDR3 has 19 residues.

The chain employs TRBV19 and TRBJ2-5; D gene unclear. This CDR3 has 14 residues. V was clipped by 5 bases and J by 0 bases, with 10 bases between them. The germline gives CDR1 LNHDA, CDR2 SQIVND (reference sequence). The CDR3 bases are TGTGCCAGTAGTGCTGGGTATTACCAAGAGACCCAGTACTTC. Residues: CASSAGYYQETQYF.

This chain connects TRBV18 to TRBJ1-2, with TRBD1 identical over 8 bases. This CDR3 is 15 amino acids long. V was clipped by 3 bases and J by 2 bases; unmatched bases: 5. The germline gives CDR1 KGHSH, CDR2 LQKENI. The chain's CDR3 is CASSPQGAGNYGYTF. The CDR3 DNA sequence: TGTGCCAGCTCACCGCAGGGGGCCGGAAACTATGGCTACACCTTC.

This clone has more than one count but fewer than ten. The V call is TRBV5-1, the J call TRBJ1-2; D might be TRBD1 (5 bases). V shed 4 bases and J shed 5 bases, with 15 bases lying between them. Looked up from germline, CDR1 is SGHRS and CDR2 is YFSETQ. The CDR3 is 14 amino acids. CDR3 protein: CASSRTSGGYGYTF. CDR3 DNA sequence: TGCGCCAGCAGCCGGACATCGGGAGGGTATGGCTACACCTTC.

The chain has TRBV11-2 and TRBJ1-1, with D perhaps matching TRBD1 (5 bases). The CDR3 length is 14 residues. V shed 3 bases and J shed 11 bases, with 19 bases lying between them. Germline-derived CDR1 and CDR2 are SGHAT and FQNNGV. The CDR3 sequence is CASSLRDARLKAFF. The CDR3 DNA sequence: TGTGCCAGCAGCTTGAGGGACGCTAGGCTCAAGGCTTTCTTT.

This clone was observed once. The CDR3 reads CASSQRTENTGELFF. The CDR3 bases are TGTGCCAGCAGCCAACGGACAGAAAACACCGGGGAGCTGTTTTTT. The rearrangement uses TRBV7-6 and TRBJ2-2; TRBD1 might be the D (6 bases). The V end lost 5 bases, the J end lost 2 bases, and 12 bases lay between the germline ends. Germline lookup yields CDR1 SGHVS and CDR2 FNYEAQ. CDR3 length: 15 residues.

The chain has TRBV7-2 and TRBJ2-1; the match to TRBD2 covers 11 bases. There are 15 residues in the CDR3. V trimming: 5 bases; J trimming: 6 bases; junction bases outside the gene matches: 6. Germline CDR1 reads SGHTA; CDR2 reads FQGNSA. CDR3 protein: CASSITLAGGNEQFF. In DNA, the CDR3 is TGTGCCAGCAGCATAACGCTAGCGGGGGGCAATGAGCAGTTCTTC.

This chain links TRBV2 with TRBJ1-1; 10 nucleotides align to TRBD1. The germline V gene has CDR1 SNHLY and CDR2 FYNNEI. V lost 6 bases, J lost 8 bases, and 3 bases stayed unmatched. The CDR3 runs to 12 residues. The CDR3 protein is CASSVDRGEAFF. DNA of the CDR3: TGTGCCAGCAGCGTGGACAGGGGGGAAGCTTTCTTT.

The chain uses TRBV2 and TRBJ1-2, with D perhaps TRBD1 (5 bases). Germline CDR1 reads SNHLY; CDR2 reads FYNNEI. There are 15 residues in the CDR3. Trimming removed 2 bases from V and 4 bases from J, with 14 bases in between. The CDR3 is CASSEFRSGAYGYTF. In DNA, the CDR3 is TGTGCCAGCAGTGAATTCAGGTCTGGGGCCTATGGCTACACCTTC.

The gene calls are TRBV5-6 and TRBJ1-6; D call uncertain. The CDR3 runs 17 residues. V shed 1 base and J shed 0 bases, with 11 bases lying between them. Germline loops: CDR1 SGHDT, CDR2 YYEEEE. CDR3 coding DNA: TGTGCCAGCAGCTTGTCTGACGGAAGCTCCTATAATTCACCCCTCCACTTT. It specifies CASSLSDGSSYNSPLHF.

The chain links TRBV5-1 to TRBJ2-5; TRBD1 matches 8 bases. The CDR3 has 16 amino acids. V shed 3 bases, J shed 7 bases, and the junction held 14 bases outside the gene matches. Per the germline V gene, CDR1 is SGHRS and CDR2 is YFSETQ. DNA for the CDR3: TGCGCCAGCAGCTCAGGAGGCCTAACAGGGGGAGGGACCCAGTACTTC. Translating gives CASSSGGLTGGGTQYF. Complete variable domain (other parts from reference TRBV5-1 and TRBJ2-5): KAGVTQTPRYLIKTRGQQVTLSCSPISGHRSVSWYQQTPGQGLQFLFEYFSETQRNKGNFPGRFSGRQFSNSRSEMNVSTLELGDSALYLCASSSGGLTGGGTQYFGPGTRLLVL.

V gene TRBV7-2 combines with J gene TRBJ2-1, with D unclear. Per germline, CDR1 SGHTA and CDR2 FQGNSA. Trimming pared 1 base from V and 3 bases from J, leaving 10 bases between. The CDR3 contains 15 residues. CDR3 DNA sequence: TGTGCCAGCAGCTTAGGTCAGACGTACTACAATGAGCAGTTCTTC. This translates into CASSLGQTYYNEQFF.

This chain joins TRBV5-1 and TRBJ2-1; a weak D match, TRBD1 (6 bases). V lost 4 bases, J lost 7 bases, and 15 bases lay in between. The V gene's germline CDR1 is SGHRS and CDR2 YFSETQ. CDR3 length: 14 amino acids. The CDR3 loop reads CASSRDTVENEQFF. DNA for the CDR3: TGCGCCAGCAGCCGGGACACCGTGGAGAATGAGCAGTTCTTC.

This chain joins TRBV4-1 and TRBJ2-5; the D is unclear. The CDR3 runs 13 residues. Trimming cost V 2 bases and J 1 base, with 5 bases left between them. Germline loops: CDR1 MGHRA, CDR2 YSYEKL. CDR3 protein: CASSQRPQETQYF. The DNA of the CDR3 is TGCGCCAGCAGCCAACGACCCCAAGAGACCCAGTACTTC.

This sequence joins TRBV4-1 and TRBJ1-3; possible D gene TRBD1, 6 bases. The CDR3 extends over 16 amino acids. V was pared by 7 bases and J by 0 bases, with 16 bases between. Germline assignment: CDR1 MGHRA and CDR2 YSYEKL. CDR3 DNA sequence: TGCGCCAGCAAGATTCAAGAGGGGGACTCTGGAAACACCATATATTTT. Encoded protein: CASKIQEGDSGNTIYF.

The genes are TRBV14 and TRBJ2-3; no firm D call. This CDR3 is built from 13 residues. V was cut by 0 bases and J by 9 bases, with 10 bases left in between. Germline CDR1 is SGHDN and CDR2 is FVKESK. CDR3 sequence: CASSQDYRVTQYF. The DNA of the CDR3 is TGTGCCAGCAGCCAAGATTATCGAGTAACGCAGTATTTT. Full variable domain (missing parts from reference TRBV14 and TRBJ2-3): EAGVTQFPSHSVIEKGQTVTLRCDPISGHDNLYWYRRVMGKEIKFLLHFVKESKQDESGMPNNRFLAERTGGTYSTLKVQPAELEDSGVYFCASSQDYRVTQYFGPGTRLTVL.

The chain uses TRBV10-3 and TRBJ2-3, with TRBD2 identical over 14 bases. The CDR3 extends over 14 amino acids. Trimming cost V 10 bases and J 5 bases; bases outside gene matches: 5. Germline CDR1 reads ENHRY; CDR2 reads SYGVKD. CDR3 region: CATGLAGGEDTQYF. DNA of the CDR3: TGTGCCACCGGACTAGCGGGGGGAGAAGATACGCAGTATTTT.